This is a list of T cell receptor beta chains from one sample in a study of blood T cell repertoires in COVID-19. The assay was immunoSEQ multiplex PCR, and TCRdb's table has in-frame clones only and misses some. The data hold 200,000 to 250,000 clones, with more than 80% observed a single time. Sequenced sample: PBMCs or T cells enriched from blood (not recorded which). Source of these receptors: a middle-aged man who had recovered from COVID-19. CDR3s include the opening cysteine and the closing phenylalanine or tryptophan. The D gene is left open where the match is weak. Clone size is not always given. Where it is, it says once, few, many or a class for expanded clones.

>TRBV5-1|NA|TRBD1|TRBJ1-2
TGCGCCAGCAGCTTGGCTGGACAGGGCCCGCTCGAGGGCTACACCTTC
CASSLAGQGPLEGYTF
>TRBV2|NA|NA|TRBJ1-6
TGTGCCAGCAGATTAACAGGGTCCTATAATTCACCCCTCCACTTT
CASRLTGSYNSPLHF
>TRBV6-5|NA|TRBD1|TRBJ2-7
TGTGCCAGCAGTTACTCGGGGACAGGACTATACGAGCAGTACTTC
CASSYSGTGLYEQYF
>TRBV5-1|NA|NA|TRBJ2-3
TGCGCCAGCAGCTTATGGCCGGGGGGCACAGATACGCAGTATTTT
CASSLWPGGTDTQYF
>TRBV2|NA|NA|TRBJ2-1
TGTGCCAGCCCTTGCCGGGGTACTTGGGGAATCCTTCACCAATACAATGAGCAGTTCTTC
CASPCRGTWGILHQYNEQFF
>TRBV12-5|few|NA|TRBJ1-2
TGTGCTAGTGGTTTAAGTGGGCCGTATGGCTACACCTTC
CASGLSGPYGYTF
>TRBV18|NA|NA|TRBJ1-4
TGTGCCAGCTCACCTCTTGGGGCCACTAATGAAAAACTGTTTTTT
CASSPLGATNEKLFF
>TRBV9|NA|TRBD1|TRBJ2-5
TGTGCCAGCAGCGTAGGAGGGGGCGGAGAGACCCAGTACTTC
CASSVGGGGETQYF
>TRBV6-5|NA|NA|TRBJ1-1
TGTGCCAGCAGTTCTGGGCAGGGGAGAACTGAAGCTTTCTTT
CASSSGQGRTEAFF
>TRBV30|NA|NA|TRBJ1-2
TGTGCCTGGAGTATTGTGATCGGTGGCTACACCTTC
CAWSIVIGGYTF
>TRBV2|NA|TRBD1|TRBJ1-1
TGTGCCAGCAGTGGACAGGGAAGGAAAACTGAAGCTTTCTTT
CASSGQGRKTEAFF
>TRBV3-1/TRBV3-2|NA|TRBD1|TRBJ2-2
TGTGCCAGCAGCCAGACAGGGGTCAACGGGGAGCTGTTTTTT
CASSQTGVNGELFF
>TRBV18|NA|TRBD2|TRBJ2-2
TGTGCCAGCTCCCTCGGGACTAGCGGGTCCGGGGAGCTGTTTTTT
CASSLGTSGSGELFF
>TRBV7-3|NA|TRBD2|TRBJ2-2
TGTGCCAGCAGACAAGCGGGAGCGACCGGGGAGCTGTTTTTT
CASRQAGATGELFF
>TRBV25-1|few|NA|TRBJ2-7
TGTGCCAGCAGTGACCAGGGTTTCTTTAGTGAGCAGTACTTC
CASSDQGFFSEQYF